The TCR beta chain under discussion was sequenced for a study of blood T cell repertoires in COVID-19. Turning to the study itself: T cells, B-cell-depleted T cells, or PBMCs provided the cDNA or gDNA that served as material.

Trimming pared 1 base from V and 5 bases from J, leaving 11 bases between. Germline V lookup: CDR1 SGHAT, CDR2 FQDESV (reference sequence). The CDR3 consists of 14 residues. Profiling relied on immunoSEQ multiplex PCR, and the TCRdb table lists in-frame clones only, not all of them. The data show 50,000 to 60,000 clones, 89% seen once. The chain joins TRBV11-1 to TRBJ2-5; D might be TRBD1 (5 bases). The sequence derives from a man aged 55 to 70 with acute or convalescent COVID-19. The sample was peripheral blood. The CDR3 loop reads CASSLGQGAETQYF. For the CDR3, the DNA is TGTGCCAGCAGCTTAGGGCAGGGCGCGGAGACCCAGTACTTC.